Each of the 30 T cell receptor beta chains below was sequenced from the same sample in a study of CD8+ T cells in alopecia areata. Reverse transcribed after extraction, RNA yielded cDNA as the sequencing template. Method: immunoSEQ multiplex PCR; TCRdb's copy keeps in-frame clones and lacks some. This sample yields roughly 110,000 clones, of which about four fifths are seen a single time; about 24% belongs to the top ten. Treatment in this sample: oral pan-JAK inhibitor, 5-10 mg twice daily. This specimen was CD8+ T cells sorted from blood, taken at week 24, from a patient treated with tofacitinib. The receptors here all came from a human donor with alopecia areata.

The chain has TRBV9 and TRBJ2-3, with 8 bases lining up with TRBD1. Unmatched junction bases numbered 10, after V lost 3 bases and J lost 4 bases. CDR1 is SGDLS and CDR2 is YYNGEE in the germline V gene. This CDR3 contains 16 residues. The CDR3 DNA follows: TGTGCCAGCAGCGAGTTTGGACAGGGAAAGGCAGATACGCAGTATTTT. Its protein is CASSEFGQGKADTQYF.

The gene calls are TRBV7-9 and TRBJ2-5, with D possibly being TRBD2 (5 bases). With 5 bases removed from V and 6 bases from J, the gap between germline ends came to 13 bases. The germline CDR1 and CDR2 sequences are SEHNR and FQNEAQ (reference sequence). This CDR3 comprises 13 residues. CDR3 bases: TGTGCCAGCAGCCCCGGGGTCGGGAAGACCCAGTACTTC. Translating gives CASSPGVGKTQYF.

This clone was seen a handful of times. The CDR3, as DNA: TGCAGCGTGGCAGACGGGGGAGTAGCGAACCCCCCAGCGTCCCAAGAGACCCAGTACTTC. Amino acids: CSVADGGVANPPASQETQYF. The V gene is TRBV29-1, the J gene TRBJ2-5; D may be TRBD2 (6 bases). Per the germline V gene, CDR1 is SQVTM and CDR2 is ANQGSEA. The CDR3 spans 20 residues. V was shortened by 6 bases and J by 1 base, with 33 bases between the two germline ends.

The rearrangement joins TRBV5-1 to TRBJ2-3, with 8 nucleotides matching TRBD2. V gave up 7 bases and J gave up 1 base; unmatched junction bases: 5. The CDR3 consists of 14 residues. Per germline, CDR1 SGHRS and CDR2 YFSETQ. The CDR3 DNA reads TGCGCCAGCGGATATAGCGGGGGCACAGATACGCAGTATTTT. Encoded protein: CASGYSGGTDTQYF.

This clone has just a few counts. The chain has TRBV23-1 and TRBJ2-7; no firm D call. TRBV23-1 is known as an ORF, though its function is uncertain. The CDR3 is 13 amino acids. The V and J ends lost 4 bases and 5 bases respectively, with 12 bases between them. As DNA, the CDR3 is TGCGCCAGCAGTCTGGAGAGACTCGACGAGCAGTACTTC. Its protein is CASSLERLDEQYF.

V usage is TRBV4-1 and J usage is TRBJ2-5, with 12 bases matching TRBD2. This CDR3 region has 19 residues. Germline CDR1 MGHRA, CDR2 YSYEKL. V dropped 1 base and J dropped 5; count of bases not matched to a gene: 14. The chain's CDR3 is CASSQGGTTSGGPLETQYF. CDR3 sequence (DNA): TGCGCCAGCAGCCAAGGAGGGACGACTAGCGGGGGCCCGTTGGAGACCCAGTACTTC.

CDR3 bases: TGTGCCAGCAGCCGGGCCTCAGGGGGGCCCTCCTCCTACGAGCAGTACTTC. It is translated as CASSRASGGPSSYEQYF. The rearrangement joins TRBV7-9 to TRBJ2-7, with D maybe TRBD1 (7 bases). V was shortened by 5 bases and J by 0 bases, with 20 bases between the two germline ends. Germline loops: CDR1 SEHNR, CDR2 FQNEAQ (reference sequence). The CDR3 contains 17 residues.

This chain uses TRBV7-9 with TRBJ2-2, with 8 nucleotides matching TRBD1. Looked up from germline, CDR1 is SEHNR and CDR2 is FQNEAQ (reference sequence). V trimming: 5 bases; J trimming: 1 base; junction bases outside the gene matches: 15. CDR3 length: 19 residues. CDR3: CASSPYRSTGTGNTGELFF. As DNA, the CDR3 is TGTGCCAGCAGCCCGTATAGAAGTACCGGGACAGGGAACACCGGGGAGCTGTTTTTT.

The chain joins TRBV6-5 to TRBJ1-3; perhaps TRBD1 as D (5 bases). Deletions cut 6 bases from V and 4 bases from J, with 16 bases between. Germline V gene sequence: CDR1 MNHEY, CDR2 SVGAGI. This CDR3 comprises 15 residues. The CDR3 protein is CASSRDSNRGNTIYF. CDR3 bases: TGTGCCAGCAGCCGGGACTCTAACCGGGGAAACACCATATATTTT.

This chain links TRBV25-1 with TRBJ2-2, with 10 bases aligning to TRBD1. The CDR3 is made up of 17 amino acids. The V gene's germline CDR1 is MGHDK and CDR2 SYGVNS. Losses at the gene ends were 4 bases for V and 4 bases for J; bases not matched to a gene: 9. This chain's CDR3 is CASSARRDRGSTGELFF. In nucleotides, the CDR3 is TGTGCCAGCAGTGCAAGGCGGGACAGGGGTTCCACCGGGGAGCTGTTTTTT.

V and J are TRBV5-1 and TRBJ2-1; D gene unclear. CDR1 and CDR2 (germline): SGHRS, YFSETQ. V dropped 0 bases and J dropped 1 base, with 11 bases sitting between them. This CDR3 spans 16 amino acids. DNA for the CDR3: TGCGCCAGCAGCTTGGCGTCGGTGGGATCCTACAATGAGCAGTTCTTC. Residues: CASSLASVGSYNEQFF.

This clone was picked up a small number of times. The gene calls are TRBV7-9 and TRBJ1-1; 8 positions match TRBD1. Germline V gene data show CDR1 as SEHNR and CDR2 as FQNEAQ (reference sequence). The CDR3 loop spans 15 amino acids. The trim removed 5 bases at V and 5 bases at J, leaving 10 bases unmatched. The CDR3 protein is CASSPWDRSLTEAFF. CDR3 coding DNA: TGTGCCAGCAGCCCTTGGGACAGGAGTTTGACTGAAGCTTTCTTT.

This chain links TRBV4-1 with TRBJ2-4, with D perhaps given as TRBD1 or TRBD2 (6 bases each). V dropped 1 base and J dropped 11 bases, with 18 bases sitting between them. The CDR3 is 15 residues long. From germline, CDR1 is MGHRA and CDR2 YSYEKL. The CDR3 reads CASSQVSRGGTLQYF. The CDR3 region has the DNA TGCGCCAGCAGCCAAGTCAGTCGAGGGGGGACCCTTCAGTACTTC.

The chain carries TRBV19 and TRBJ2-7; 7 bases align to TRBD1. J lost 3 bases, V lost 7 bases, and 0 bases had no gene match. Germline CDR1 is LNHDA and CDR2 is SQIVND (reference sequence). The CDR3 is 11 amino acids. CDR3 nucleotides: TGTGCCAGTACAGGGGGCTACGAGCAGTACTTC. Translation gives CASTGGYEQYF.

The chain combines TRBV13 with TRBJ1-5, with D tentatively TRBD1 (5 bases). The CDR3 is 14 amino acids. The germline V gene has CDR1 PRHDT and CDR2 FYEKMQ (reference sequence). The V gene lost 3 bases and the J gene lost 3 bases, with 9 bases spanning the gap. CDR3 in amino acids: CASSFGGSNQPQHF. The DNA of the CDR3 is TGTGCCAGCAGCTTTGGGGGATCCAATCAGCCCCAGCATTTT.

The chain couples TRBV19 to TRBJ1-1; 8 nucleotides match TRBD1. The junction had 11 bases not matched to a gene; V was cut back by 11 bases and J by 6 bases. The CDR3 covers 13 residues. The germline gives CDR1 LNHDA, CDR2 SQIVND (reference sequence). The CDR3 DNA reads as TGTGCCGCCAAGACAGGGGTTAATGCTGAAGCTTTCTTT. Translating it yields CAAKTGVNAEAFF.

The J gene is TRBJ2-1, the V gene TRBV15, with D possibly TRBD1 on 6 matching bases. V lost 4 bases, J lost 7 bases, and 14 bases lay in between. Germline-derived CDR1 and CDR2 are LNHNV and YYDKDF (reference sequence). The CDR3 is 14 residues long. The CDR3 protein is CATSKDSPENEQFF. The CDR3 nucleotides read TGTGCCACCAGCAAGGACAGTCCCGAAAATGAGCAGTTCTTC.

This clone came up once. The chain combines TRBV5-4 with TRBJ2-1, with TRBD2 matching over 9 bases. The CDR3 spans 15 residues. J gave up 4 bases and V 3 bases, and 5 bases lay outside the gene matches. Per germline, CDR1 SGHNT and CDR2 YYREEE (reference sequence). This CDR3 is CASSSTSGDYNEQFF. The CDR3 DNA reads as TGTGCCAGCAGCTCGACTAGCGGAGATTACAATGAGCAGTTCTTC.

V usage is TRBV4-1 and J usage is TRBJ1-5, with D unresolved. Trimming pared 0 bases from V and 2 bases from J, leaving 5 bases between. Germline loops: CDR1 MGHRA, CDR2 YSYEKL. The CDR3 sequence is 14 residues long. The CDR3 sequence is CASSQEWGNQPQHF. CDR3 in DNA: TGCGCCAGCAGCCAAGAATGGGGCAATCAGCCCCAGCATTTT.

The CDR3 here is CASSLGSGLIYEQYF. As DNA, the CDR3 is TGCGCCAGCAGCTTGGGCTCAGGGTTAATCTACGAGCAGTACTTC. The chain joins TRBV5-1 to TRBJ2-7, with D possibly being TRBD1 (5 bases). This CDR3 is built from 15 residues. CDR1 SGHRS and CDR2 YFSETQ come from the germline V gene. V lost 0 bases and J lost 3, with 13 bases in between.

The J gene is TRBJ2-2, the V gene TRBV7-9; TRBD1 aligns across 8 bases. This CDR3 has 16 amino acids. Germline lookup yields CDR1 SEHNR and CDR2 FQNEAQ (reference sequence). The junction had 10 bases not matched to a gene; V was cut back by 5 bases and J by 5 bases. Here the CDR3 DNA reads TGTGCCAGCAGCCCCTCGACAGGGGTGAGGACCGGGGAGCTGTTTTTT. This sequence encodes CASSPSTGVRTGELFF.

The V and J genes are TRBV2 and TRBJ2-7; TRBD1 matches 8 bases. Looked up from germline, CDR1 is SNHLY and CDR2 is FYNNEI. Trimming took 7 bases from V and 5 from J; bases not matched to a gene: 10. There are 14 residues in the CDR3. The chain's CDR3 is CASNGQGGRDEQYF. In nucleotides, the CDR3 is TGTGCCAGCAACGGACAGGGAGGACGGGACGAGCAGTACTTC.

As regards this clone: The junction departs from the called germline gene at one end, perhaps through a read error. The chain recombines TRBV7-9 with TRBJ1-2; D possibly corresponds to TRBD1 (6 bases). Per the germline V gene, CDR1 is SEHNR and CDR2 is FQNEAQ (reference sequence). The CDR3 extends over 13 amino acids. The DNA of the CDR3 is TGTGCCAGCAGCTGGGGGGCCCCAGAGCCACCTTCCTTC. Its protein product is CASSWGAPEPPSF.

The V call is TRBV7-9, the J call TRBJ2-5; 7 bases agree with TRBD2. The CDR3 loop spans 14 amino acids. J was trimmed by 5 bases and V by 6 bases; bases with no gene match: 9. Germline V CDR1 and CDR2: SEHNR, FQNEAQ (reference sequence). The CDR3 is CASSPAGMDETQYF. The CDR3, as DNA: TGTGCCAGCAGTCCAGCGGGGATGGACGAGACCCAGTACTTC.

V and J are TRBV27 and TRBJ2-1; D might be TRBD1 or TRBD2, each matching 5 bases. Germline V lookup: CDR1 MNHEY, CDR2 SMNVEV (reference sequence). Trimming pared 3 bases from V and 11 bases from J, leaving 20 bases between. This CDR3 is 15 amino acids long. The chain's CDR3 is CASSFTARGALKQFF. For the CDR3, the DNA is TGTGCCAGCAGTTTTACAGCTCGAGGGGCCCTGAAGCAGTTCTTC.

The V and J genes are TRBV27 and TRBJ2-7; perhaps D is TRBD1 or TRBD2 (5 bases each). The V end was cut by 5 bases, the J end by 4 bases, with 15 bases between. The CDR3 consists of 14 residues. Germline V gives CDR1 MNHEY, CDR2 SMNVEV (reference sequence). The CDR3 loop reads CASSPRDPRYEQYF. The CDR3, as DNA: TGTGCCAGCAGTCCCCGGGACCCCAGGTACGAGCAGTACTTC.

The chain has TRBV5-6 and TRBJ2-4, with no clear D. The germline gives CDR1 SGHDT, CDR2 YYEEEE. The CDR3 runs 14 residues. V was shortened by 3 bases and J by 4 bases, with 11 bases between the two germline ends. The CDR3: CASSSSKLKNIQYF. The DNA of the CDR3 is TGTGCCAGCAGCTCGTCGAAGCTAAAAAACATTCAGTACTTC. Looking up the rest from reference TRBV5-6 and TRBJ2-4 gives the full variable domain: DAGVTQSPTHLIKTRGQQVTLRCSPKSGHDTVSWYQQALGQGPQFIFQYYEEEERQRGNFPDRFSGHQFPNYSSELNVNALLLGDSALYLCASSSSKLKNIQYFGAGTRLSVL.

The rearrangement links TRBV10-3 to TRBJ1-2, with 10 bases aligning to TRBD1. The V segment lost 0 bases and the J segment 6 bases; nucleotides outside the gene matches: 10. The CDR3 is 17 amino acids. From germline, CDR1 is ENHRY and CDR2 SYGVKD. DNA of the CDR3: TGTGCCATCAGTGAGTCGTTTACCGGGACAGGGGCGGATGGCTACACCTTC. Its protein is CAISESFTGTGADGYTF.

This rearrangement joins TRBV12-5 to TRBJ1-5, with 9 bases lining up with TRBD1. CDR1 and CDR2 from the germline V gene are LGHNT and FRNRAP. The CDR3 length is 17 residues. The ends lost 1 base at V and 11 bases at J; junction bases unmatched: 15. CDR3 region: CASGLGGLGQGFGTQHF. In DNA form, the CDR3 reads TGTGCTAGTGGTTTGGGAGGCTTGGGACAGGGTTTTGGCACCCAGCATTTT. Full variable domain (missing parts from reference TRBV12-5 and TRBJ1-5): DARVTQTPRHKVTEMGQEVTMRCQPILGHNTVFWYRQTMMQGLELLAYFRNRAPLDDSGMPKDRFSAEMPDATLATLKIQPSEPRDSAVYFCASGLGGLGQGFGTQHFGDGTRLSIL.

The chain joins TRBV4-3 to TRBJ1-1; the D is unclear. CDR3 length: 14 amino acids. V dropped 0 bases and J dropped 1 base, with 6 bases sitting between them. The germline gives CDR1 LGHNA, CDR2 YSLEER. CDR3: CASSQERSNTEAFF. The CDR3 region has the DNA TGCGCCAGCAGCCAAGAACGGTCGAACACTGAAGCTTTCTTT.